This T cell receptor beta chain was observed in a study of CD8 T cells in ankylosing spondylitis. Study observations and caveats: Prior literature has documented some motif variants in synovial fluid and blood from reactive arthritis. As reported, disease-linked clones showed significant enrichment in matched ankylosing spondylitis synovial fluid. Made up of fewer than ten highly homologous variants, a TCR beta motif appeared characteristic of ankylosing spondylitis blood.

Making use of molecular barcodes, quantitative 5'-RACE generated TCR beta libraries. One entry per CDR3 protein results from TCRdb running MiXCR on the 5' RACE reads. The table lists about 390,000 distinct CDR3 sequences, about a fifth of them singletons. This CDR3 region has 13 residues. The J segment lost 3 bases and the V segment lost 5 bases, leaving 3 bases of the junction unmatched. CDR1 and CDR2 from the germline V gene are SQVTM and ANQGSEA. This clonotype has at least ten counts. Its antigen is as yet unknown. This clonotype was sampled from a male donor with ankylosing spondylitis. The V call is TRBV29-1, the J call TRBJ2-1; TRBD1 matches 8 bases. The sample consisted of blood, either unsorted or a sorted T cell fraction (not recorded which). Here the CDR3 DNA reads TGCAGCGTTTCTACAGGGGGCTACAATGAGCAGTTCTTC. Translating it yields CSVSTGGYNEQFF.